What follows are 32 T cell receptor beta chains derived from one specimen sequenced in a study of post-analysis software for immune sequencing data. Tagging with unique molecular identifiers was a feature of the TCR beta cDNA libraries. A single record per CDR3 protein comes from TCRdb applying MiXCR to the PCR reads. The data contain 750,000 to 950,000 distinct CDR3 sequences, roughly 50% of them seen just once; the ten biggest clones take up about 4.5%. Their recognized antigens are unknown. Study-wide findings and caveats: Elevated frequency relative to controls characterized roughly 5 TRBV segments in patients, TRBV5-6, TRBV5-1 and TRBV20-1 among them.

Sequencing was performed on blood. The source of these receptors is a girl aged 5-17 years with multiple sclerosis.

V gene TRBV20-1 combines with J gene TRBJ2-5; TRBD2 aligns across 8 bases. The trim removed 6 bases at V and 2 bases at J, leaving 8 bases unmatched. Germline V gives CDR1 DFQATT, CDR2 SNEGSKA (reference sequence). The CDR3 is made up of 14 amino acids. The CDR3 protein is CSAPRVAGQETQYF. The CDR3 DNA reads as TGCAGTGCCCCCCGGGTAGCGGGACAAGAGACCCAGTACTTC.

This clonotype was found a few times. The chain joins TRBV20-1 to TRBJ2-5; 7 bases match TRBD1. Germline CDR1 reads DFQATT; CDR2 reads SNEGSKA (reference sequence). V was pared by 0 bases and J by 4 bases, with 2 bases of the junction left unmatched. This CDR3 spans 13 amino acids. Here the CDR3 reads CSARETGRETQYF. The CDR3 nucleotides read TGCAGTGCTAGAGAGACAGGGAGAGAGACCCAGTACTTC.

The chain uses TRBV6-1 and TRBJ2-7; 8 nucleotides agree with TRBD1. Trimming removed 2 bases from V and 4 bases from J; junction bases left unmatched: 7. The length of the CDR3 is 15 residues. In germline, CDR1 is MNHNS, CDR2 SASEGT. The chain's CDR3 is CASSEQGAPSYEQYF. For the CDR3, the DNA is TGTGCCAGCAGTGAACAGGGGGCACCTTCTTACGAGCAGTACTTC.

J is TRBJ1-6 and V is TRBV12-5; 9 bases align to TRBD1. The CDR3 spans 18 residues. With 1 base clipped from V and 6 bases from J, the junction kept 10 bases outside the gene matches. Germline values: CDR1 LGHNT, CDR2 FRNRAP. The CDR3 sequence: CASGLDPSGTGTNSPLHF. CDR3 nucleotide sequence: TGTGCTAGTGGTTTGGACCCCTCCGGGACAGGGACTAATTCACCCCTCCACTTT.

This clonotype was found a few times. This CDR3 reads CSARTSGRLNEQFF. CDR3 DNA sequence: TGCAGTGCTCGGACTAGCGGGAGACTCAATGAGCAGTTCTTC. V and J are TRBV20-1 and TRBJ2-1; 13 bases fit TRBD2. CDR3 length: 14 residues. V shed 5 bases and J 6 bases; nucleotides not matched to a gene: 4. Germline V gene lookup returns CDR1 DFQATT and CDR2 SNEGSKA (reference sequence).

This clonotype was found a few times. V is TRBV20-1 and J is TRBJ2-1; 7 bases agree with TRBD1. Germline V gene sequence: CDR1 DFQATT, CDR2 SNEGSKA (reference sequence). The CDR3 runs 15 residues. With V trimmed by 2 bases and J by 1 base, 5 bases remained unmatched. The CDR3 sequence: CSARRTGASYNEQFF. The CDR3 nucleotides are TGCAGTGCTAGACGTACAGGGGCGTCCTACAATGAGCAGTTCTTC.

This chain uses TRBV20-1 with TRBJ2-7; D gene uncertain. Trimming pared 1 base from V and 2 bases from J, leaving 21 bases between. This CDR3 spans 17 amino acids. Per the germline V gene, CDR1 is DFQATT and CDR2 is SNEGSKA (reference sequence). The CDR3 bases are TGCAGTGCTAGAGTTTTAGCCGGAACTGGGTTTACCTACGAGCAGTACTTC. This translates into CSARVLAGTGFTYEQYF.

The V call is TRBV7-9, the J call TRBJ2-3; TRBD2 matches 14 bases. This CDR3 has 14 residues. Trimming at V came to 5 bases and at J to 6 bases, leaving 1 base not matched to a gene. Germline-derived CDR1 and CDR2 are SEHNR and FQNEAQ (reference sequence). The CDR3 sequence: CASSRLAGGDTQYF. In DNA form, the CDR3 reads TGTGCCAGCAGCAGACTAGCGGGAGGGGATACGCAGTATTTT.

The V call is TRBV7-3, the J call TRBJ1-4, with a tentative D call TRBD1 (6 bases). CDR1 SGHTA and CDR2 FQGTGA come from the germline V gene. CDR3 length: 16 amino acids. The ends were cut back, 5 bases at V and 2 bases at J, with 15 bases in the middle. CDR3 bases: TGTGCCAGCAGCCCCGACGGAGGACAGACTAATGAAAAACTGTTTTTT. It is translated as CASSPDGGQTNEKLFF.

The V call is TRBV12-3 or TRBV12-4, the J call TRBJ2-1; 7 bases are shared with TRBD2. Losses at the gene ends were 5 bases for V and 8 bases for J; bases not matched to a gene: 6. The CDR3 totals 13 residues. The CDR3 here is CASSAGLIYEQFF. CDR3 in DNA: TGTGCCAGCAGTGCGGGACTAATCTATGAGCAGTTCTTC.

The V call is TRBV20-1, the J call TRBJ2-3, with 7 bases identical to TRBD2. The CDR3 runs to 15 residues. Germline lookup yields CDR1 DFQATT and CDR2 SNEGSKA (reference sequence). Unmatched junction bases numbered 10, after V lost 5 bases and J lost 2 bases. Here the CDR3 DNA reads TGCAGTGCTGCCGCCCTAGCGGACTTCACAGATACGCAGTATTTT. It encodes CSAAALADFTDTQYF.

Only a few counts were recorded for this clonotype. The CDR3 sequence: CASSPRASREQETQYF. The CDR3 DNA sequence: TGTGCCAGCAGCCCCAGGGCTAGCAGAGAACAAGAGACCCAGTACTTC. V and J are TRBV11-2 and TRBJ2-5; possibly TRBD1 or TRBD2 for D (5 bases each). Trimming removed 5 bases from V and 2 bases from J, with 18 bases in between. This CDR3 has 16 amino acids. Germline lookup yields CDR1 SGHAT and CDR2 FQNNGV.

The chain uses TRBV20-1 and TRBJ2-3; D is perhaps TRBD1 (6 bases). This CDR3 comprises 14 residues. V lost 3 bases and J 2 bases, leaving 12 bases between the germline ends. Germline V gene sequence: CDR1 DFQATT, CDR2 SNEGSKA (reference sequence). DNA of the CDR3: TGCAGTGCTAGCAGGGGCCAAAACACAGATACGCAGTATTTT. Its protein product is CSASRGQNTDTQYF.

The CDR3 protein is CASSYNPYRAYEQYF. As DNA, the CDR3 is TGTGCCAGCAGTTACAACCCCTACAGGGCCTACGAGCAGTACTTC. This chain links TRBV6-6 with TRBJ2-7; weak D call: TRBD1 (6 bases). The CDR3 length is 15 residues. V lost 2 bases and J lost 2, with 13 bases in between. CDR1 is MNHNY and CDR2 is SVGAGI in the germline V gene (reference sequence).

This chain uses TRBV5-1 with TRBJ1-6, with a tentative D call TRBD1 (5 bases). This CDR3 spans 14 amino acids. Trimming pared 3 bases from V and 10 bases from J, leaving 14 bases between. Germline V gives CDR1 SGHRS, CDR2 YFSETQ. The chain's CDR3 is CASSSGTIGSPLHF. The CDR3 DNA reads as TGCGCCAGCAGCTCAGGGACGATTGGCTCACCCCTCCACTTT.

V and J are TRBV29-1 and TRBJ2-3; D possibly corresponds to TRBD2 (5 bases). Trimming took off 3 bases at V and 2 bases at J, with 15 bases between the two ends. Germline lookup yields CDR1 SQVTM and CDR2 ANQGSEA. CDR3 length: 15 residues. The CDR3 nucleotides read TGCAGCGTTGATCTGGCGGACGGGAACACAGATACGCAGTATTTT. This gives the protein CSVDLADGNTDTQYF.

This chain uses TRBV18 with TRBJ2-5; the match to TRBD1 covers 7 bases. The germline CDR1 and CDR2 sequences are KGHSH and LQKENI. This CDR3 spans 13 amino acids. With V trimmed by 4 bases and J by 3 bases, 2 bases remained unmatched. CDR3 region: CASSRGTEETQYF. The CDR3 bases are TGTGCCAGCTCACGTGGGACAGAAGAGACCCAGTACTTC.

This chain connects TRBV4-2 to TRBJ1-2, with D possibly TRBD1 on 5 matching bases. Trimming stripped 1 base from V and 8 bases from J, with 11 bases between. This CDR3 has 13 residues. CDR1 LGHNA and CDR2 YNFKEQ come from the germline V gene. DNA of the CDR3: TGTGCCAGCAGCCAAGGGGCAGGGAAGGGCTACACCTTC. Translated, it gives CASSQGAGKGYTF.

J is TRBJ1-2 and V is TRBV5-1; possible D gene TRBD1, 6 bases. Trimming shortened V by 0 bases and J by 7 bases, and 10 bases separated the two germline ends. The CDR3 consists of 13 residues. CDR1 SGHRS and CDR2 YFSETQ come from the germline V gene. The CDR3 protein is CASSLDRVFGYTF. CDR3 bases: TGCGCCAGCAGCTTGGACAGGGTATTTGGCTACACCTTC.

The genes are TRBV10-3 and TRBJ2-7, with 8 bases fitting TRBD1. Germline CDR1 is ENHRY and CDR2 is SYGVKD. The CDR3 runs 14 residues. The V and J ends lost 8 bases and 7 bases, in that order; junction bases with no gene match: 13. The CDR3 loop is CAIGAAGGRYEQYF. The CDR3 region has the DNA TGTGCCATCGGGGCGGCAGGGGGCAGGTATGAGCAGTACTTC.

The genes are TRBV27 and TRBJ2-4; D is possibly TRBD1 (5 bases). V was shortened by 3 bases and J by 2 bases, with 5 bases between the two germline ends. CDR3 length: 13 residues. The V gene's germline CDR1 is MNHEY and CDR2 SMNVEV (reference sequence). CDR3 in amino acids: CASSLGPKNIQYF. DNA for the CDR3: TGTGCCAGCAGTTTGGGGCCCAAAAACATTCAGTACTTC.

This clonotype was seen more than once but under ten times. CDR3 sequence (DNA): TGTGCCAGCAGTCTCCCTGCTAGCGGGAGTTCGAATGAGCAGTTCTTC. This sequence encodes CASSLPASGSSNEQFF. The V and J genes are TRBV27 and TRBJ2-1; 10 nucleotides match TRBD2. The CDR3 contains 16 residues. Germline trimming cut 5 bases from V and 7 bases from J; bases unmatched to any gene: 11. From germline, CDR1 is MNHEY and CDR2 SMNVEV (reference sequence).

The chain links TRBV15 to TRBJ2-3, with 7 nucleotides matching TRBD2. Germline assignment: CDR1 LNHNV and CDR2 YYDKDF (reference sequence). The CDR3 loop spans 13 amino acids. The junction had 4 bases not matched to a gene; V was cut back by 8 bases and J by 2 bases. The CDR3 here is CATRERDTDTQYF. CDR3 DNA sequence: TGTGCCACCCGAGAGCGGGACACAGATACGCAGTATTTT.

This clonotype was counted only a few times. The rearrangement joins TRBV12-3 or TRBV12-4 to TRBJ1-5; TRBD1 aligns across 8 bases. V trimming: 6 bases; J trimming: 2 bases; junction bases outside the gene matches: 18. There are 19 residues in the CDR3. This chain's CDR3 is CASRPPRGPLFSRNQPQHF. The CDR3 DNA reads as TGTGCCAGCAGACCACCCAGGGGGCCCCTATTCTCACGCAATCAGCCCCAGCATTTT.

The table lists this clonotype with a few counts. The V gene is TRBV29-1, the J gene TRBJ2-7; D possibly corresponds to TRBD1 (5 bases). Per the germline V gene, CDR1 is SQVTM and CDR2 is ANQGSEA. Trimming removed 2 bases at V and 6 bases at J, with 20 bases between. This CDR3 comprises 15 residues. The CDR3 DNA reads TGCAGCGTTGAACAGGGTTCCCCAGCTCAGGGCGAGCAGTACTTC. This gives the protein CSVEQGSPAQGEQYF.

The V and J genes are TRBV29-1 and TRBJ2-2, with unresolved D. The CDR3 totals 11 residues. Germline V CDR1 and CDR2: SQVTM, ANQGSEA. With 1 base removed from V and 7 bases from J, the gap between germline ends came to 4 bases. The CDR3 coding sequence is TGCAGCGTTGAAGGGATCGGGGAGCTGTTTTTT. Translated: CSVEGIGELFF.

This clonotype was counted only a few times. The CDR3 region is CASSQADSPTDTQYF. In DNA form, the CDR3 reads TGTGCCAGCAGCCAGGCAGACAGTCCCACAGATACGCAGTATTTT. The rearrangement joins TRBV14 to TRBJ2-3; the D gene is possibly TRBD1 (5 bases). Trimming took off 3 bases at V and 2 bases at J, with 12 bases between the two ends. Germline V gene lookup returns CDR1 SGHDN and CDR2 FVKESK. The CDR3 totals 15 residues.

J is TRBJ2-7 and V is TRBV5-1, with D perhaps matching TRBD1 or TRBD2 (5 bases each). Looked up from germline, CDR1 is SGHRS and CDR2 is YFSETQ. Trimming pared 6 bases from V and 5 bases from J, leaving 15 bases between. The length of the CDR3 is 13 residues. The CDR3 here is CASKGRASHEQYF. CDR3 DNA: TGCGCCAGCAAGGGCAGGGCTAGCCACGAGCAGTACTTC.

This clonotype was counted a few times. The chain recombines TRBV7-3 with TRBJ2-3; D is uncertain. The CDR3 totals 15 residues. Trimming shortened V by 0 bases and J by 6 bases, and 13 bases separated the two germline ends. Germline V gene data show CDR1 as SGHTA and CDR2 as FQGTGA. CDR3 nucleotide sequence: TGTGCCAGCAGCTTAACGGCGGCTACCAGCGATACGCAGTATTTT. It yields the protein CASSLTAATSDTQYF.

V gene TRBV9 combines with J gene TRBJ1-2; TRBD1 agrees at 7 bases. CDR3 length: 16 amino acids. V dropped 4 bases and J dropped 4; count of bases not matched to a gene: 13. The germline CDR1 and CDR2 sequences are SGDLS and YYNGEE. CDR3 nucleotides: TGTGCCAGCAGCCCATCTACGGGACAGCCAATCTATGGCTACACCTTC. Amino acid sequence: CASSPSTGQPIYGYTF.

The gene calls are TRBV12-5 and TRBJ2-3, with 8 bases matching TRBD2. Germline V gene sequence: CDR1 LGHNT, CDR2 FRNRAP. CDR3 length: 15 residues. The junction had 5 bases not matched to a gene; V was cut back by 3 bases and J by 3 bases. CDR3 amino acids: CASGLAGVRTDTQYF. The CDR3 DNA reads TGTGCTAGTGGTTTAGCGGGAGTGCGTACAGATACGCAGTATTTT.

This clonotype turned up a few times. CDR3 DNA: TGTGCCATCAGGCCTAGCGGGAGGGATTACGAGCAGTACTTC. Its translation: CAIRPSGRDYEQYF. The chain employs TRBV10-3 and TRBJ2-7; 12 nucleotides match TRBD2. V dropped 6 bases and J dropped 4; count of bases not matched to a gene: 4. CDR3 length: 14 amino acids. Germline assignment: CDR1 ENHRY and CDR2 SYGVKD.